Included here is one T cell receptor (beta chain) sequence, with context. The target of this receptor is not known. Per-base quality was not reported, and no clone a single base away is much larger than it. V is cut back by 3 bases and J by 6 bases, with 13 bases in the junction unmatched. Reading from cysteine to phenylalanine, the CDR3 counts 19 amino acids. Here the CDR3 DNA is all that survives: 57 bases in frame from base 1. Reading the germline V gene gives CDR1 SGDLS and CDR2 YYNGEE. The data belong to a study of blood T cell repertoires in COVID-19 (dated by TCRdb to 2020 to 2022). Some background on the complete study: Samples covering the acute and convalescent phases of COVID-19 were provided by collaborators in the United States, Italy and Spain. The prospective study material was composed of cDNA or gDNA derived from T cells, B-cell-depleted T cells, or PBMCs. Subjects who had been exposed to COVID-19, were actively infected with it, or had recovered from it provided the deeply sampled blood TCRbeta repertoires that made up the dataset. The repertoires were released in a freely available public database intended as a resource for research on the immune response to SARS-CoV-2. Samples came from the ongoing ImmuneRACE study (first 160 participants) plus 1,254 subjects from 6 global collaborators. The sample metadata nearly always contained a de-identified subject ID, COVID-19 status, age in years and sex. Where available, HLA class I and class II types were obtained from metadata supplied by the sample provider rather than from assay-based typing. The full study reports these points: The amount of clinical and demographic metadata varied by source and participant and was provided uncurated.

The collaborating institutions used their own protocols to collect whole blood in K2EDTA tubes. For TCRbeta analysis, collaborators shipped samples in one of three forms: frozen whole blood, isolated PBMCs, or DNA extracted from either of those sample types. The immunoSEQ Assay, a bias-controlled multiplex PCR, was used to amplify TCRbeta CDR3 regions from genomic DNA. The paper's data handling went like this. Within the assay, amplification of reference gene primers was used to estimate how many nucleated cells each sample contained. Sequence reads were collapsed and filtered to measure the absolute abundance of every unique TCRbeta CDR3 rearrangement. Productive Simpson clonality was computed per sample as the square root of Simpson's diversity index over productive rearrangements. Imported from immuneACCESS, the table was reduced by TCRdb to in-frame sequences with V and J called. These copies leave out some clones; in studies compared against another copy, an unresolved V gene accounts for under half, and the cause of the remainder is not known. The D gene and trimming were derived from the DNA, and the V and J assignments and clone size from that table. In this sample the table shows around 95,000 clones, 90% to 95% of which occur a single time. The ten largest clones take up approximately 2% of the sample.

Here the chain combines TRBV9 and TRBJ2-2; 14 junctional bases match TRBD2. The source is a middle-aged man with active COVID-19. The source material was peripheral blood. The DNA is TGTGCCAGCAGCGCCAGACCGACTAGCGGGGGGGCCTGGGCCGGGGAGCTGTTTTTT. This sequence encodes CASSARPTSGGAWAGELFF.